This entry lists 15 T cell receptor beta chains sequenced from one sample in a study of siplizumab effects on memory and regulatory T cells. Some clones are missing from TCRdb's copy, which holds only in-frame ones; the method was immunoSEQ multiplex PCR. This sample has about 46,000 clones, with nearly 95% found just once. The sequenced material came from CD8+ T cells sorted from blood. The receptor set was obtained from a human donor in good health.

V usage is TRBV5-6 and J usage is TRBJ2-2; tentative D call: TRBD2 (6 bases). CDR3 length: 16 amino acids. Germline V lookup: CDR1 SGHDT, CDR2 YYEEEE. Trimming pared 0 bases from V and 3 bases from J, leaving 12 bases between. CDR3 in DNA: TGTGCCAGCAGCTTGGGACCGGGAGAAGACACCGGGGAGCTGTTTTTT. Translating it yields CASSLGPGEDTGELFF. Looking up the rest from reference TRBV5-6 and TRBJ2-2 gives the full variable domain: DAGVTQSPTHLIKTRGQQVTLRCSPKSGHDTVSWYQQALGQGPQFIFQYYEEEERQRGNFPDRFSGHQFPNYSSELNVNALLLGDSALYLCASSLGPGEDTGELFFGEGSRLTVL.

This clone showed up just once. The rearrangement links TRBV13 to TRBJ1-1; D not resolved. Germline V gene lookup returns CDR1 PRHDT and CDR2 FYEKMQ (reference sequence). This CDR3 contains 13 residues. V was clipped by 5 bases and J by 1 base, with 8 bases between them. CDR3 in amino acids: CASSRRGNTEAFF. CDR3 nucleotides: TGTGCCAGCAGCCGACGGGGGAACACTGAAGCTTTCTTT.

The gene calls are TRBV12-5 and TRBJ2-1; no clear D gene. Germline CDR1 is LGHNT and CDR2 is FRNRAP. This CDR3 comprises 11 residues. V lost 2 bases and J lost 6, with 2 bases in between. The CDR3: CASGLPNEQFF. The DNA for the CDR3 is TGTGCTAGTGGTTTGCCCAATGAGCAGTTCTTC. The whole variable domain, filled in from reference TRBV12-5 and TRBJ2-1, reads DARVTQTPRHKVTEMGQEVTMRCQPILGHNTVFWYRQTMMQGLELLAYFRNRAPLDDSGMPKDRFSAEMPDATLATLKIQPSEPRDSAVYFCASGLPNEQFFGPGTRLTVL.

The sample holds one count of this clone. V usage is TRBV19 and J usage is TRBJ2-1, with 9 bases matching TRBD2. The V gene's germline CDR1 is LNHDA and CDR2 SQIVND (reference sequence). This CDR3 is 19 amino acids long. V dropped 3 bases and J dropped 1; count of bases not matched to a gene: 13. The CDR3 region is CASSIKGLATTTSYNEQFF. Here the CDR3 DNA reads TGTGCCAGTAGTATTAAAGGACTAGCGACTACTACTTCCTACAATGAGCAGTTCTTC. Combining the CDR3 with reference TRBV19 and TRBJ2-1 gives the whole variable domain DGGITQSPKYLFRKEGQNVTLSCEQNLNHDAMYWYRQDPGQGLRLIYYSQIVNDFQKGDIAEGYSVSREKKESFPLTVTSAQKNPTAFYLCASSIKGLATTTSYNEQFFGPGTRLTVL.

The chain uses TRBV5-4 and TRBJ2-1, with 9 bases identical to TRBD2. Germline V CDR1 and CDR2: SGHNT, YYREEE (reference sequence). The CDR3 is 18 residues long. Unmatched junction bases numbered 12, after V lost 4 bases and J lost 1 base. CDR3 loop: CASSPVWVAGASYNEQFF. The DNA for the CDR3 is TGTGCCAGCAGCCCAGTCTGGGTAGCGGGGGCATCCTACAATGAGCAGTTCTTC.

This chain links TRBV19 with TRBJ1-2; 7 bases fit TRBD1. Germline trimming cut 6 bases from V and 4 bases from J; bases unmatched to any gene: 8. The germline V gene encodes CDR1 LNHDA and CDR2 SQIVND (reference sequence). The CDR3 runs to 14 residues. CDR3: CASSILQGTYGYTF. Written as DNA, the CDR3 is TGTGCCAGTAGCATCCTACAGGGGACCTATGGCTACACCTTC. Drawing the rest from reference TRBV19 and TRBJ1-2, the complete variable domain is DGGITQSPKYLFRKEGQNVTLSCEQNLNHDAMYWYRQDPGQGLRLIYYSQIVNDFQKGDIAEGYSVSREKKESFPLTVTSAQKNPTAFYLCASSILQGTYGYTFGSGTRLTVV.

The V gene is TRBV7-3, the J gene TRBJ2-3, with a possible D match to TRBD1 (6 bases). Germline CDR1 is SGHTA and CDR2 is FQGTGA. V dropped 2 bases and J dropped 4 bases, with 7 bases sitting between them. The CDR3 runs to 13 residues. CDR3 sequence (DNA): TGTGCCAGCAGCTTAGGGGGCCCAGATACGCAGTATTTT. Protein product: CASSLGGPDTQYF.

V usage is TRBV6-5 and J usage is TRBJ2-7, with D hard to call. Per germline, CDR1 MNHEY and CDR2 SVGAGI. Trimming took off 0 bases at V and 1 base at J, with 10 bases between the two ends. The CDR3 is made up of 15 amino acids. In DNA form, the CDR3 reads TGTGCCAGCAGTTACTCTAACGACTGGTCCTACGAGCAGTACTTC. Translating gives CASSYSNDWSYEQYF.

This chain joins TRBV4-1 and TRBJ1-3, with TRBD1 matching over 8 bases. There are 17 residues in the CDR3. Germline CDR1 reads MGHRA; CDR2 reads YSYEKL. The junction had 8 bases not matched to a gene; V was cut back by 4 bases and J by 0 bases. DNA of the CDR3: TGCGCCAGCAGCCCACGGACAGGGTCGCCCTCTGGAAACACCATATATTTT. It is translated as CASSPRTGSPSGNTIYF.

This chain connects TRBV6-6 to TRBJ2-1; D is perhaps TRBD1 or TRBD2 (5 bases each). Deletions cut 5 bases from V and 3 bases from J, with 17 bases between. The CDR3 covers 16 residues. The V gene's germline CDR1 is MNHNY and CDR2 SVGAGI (reference sequence). The CDR3 nucleotides are TGTGCCAGCAGTGGGACCACTCTGCTCTTCTACAATGAGCAGTTCTTC. Amino acids: CASSGTTLLFYNEQFF.

This chain connects TRBV5-8 to TRBJ2-2; tentatively, D is TRBD2 (6 bases). Germline V gene sequence: CDR1 SGHTS, CDR2 YDEGEE. Trimming took 2 bases from V and 6 from J, leaving 20 bases between them. The CDR3 loop spans 17 amino acids. The CDR3 DNA follows: TGTGCCAGCAGCTTAGGGACTCCGTATTCCGCATCCGGGGAGCTGTTTTTT. Amino acid sequence: CASSLGTPYSASGELFF. The variable domain in full, with the rest retrieved from reference TRBV5-8 and TRBJ2-2, is EAGVTQSPTHLIKTRGQQATLRCSPISGHTSVYWYQQALGLGLQFLLWYDEGEERNRGNFPPRFSGRQFPNYSSELNVNALELEDSALYLCASSLGTPYSASGELFFGEGSRLTVL.

The V gene is TRBV5-6, the J gene TRBJ2-1; the match to TRBD2 covers 11 bases. J lost 4 bases, V lost 3 bases, and 0 bases had no gene match. This CDR3 region has 14 residues. Germline V gene data show CDR1 as SGHDT and CDR2 as YYEEEE. In DNA, the CDR3 is TGTGCCAGCAGCTGGACTAGCGGGTACAATGAGCAGTTCTTC. Residues: CASSWTSGYNEQFF.

The V gene is TRBV4-1, the J gene TRBJ2-3, with D tentatively TRBD2 (5 bases). The V gene's germline CDR1 is MGHRA and CDR2 YSYEKL. Trimming left V 2 bases short and J 2 bases short, with 8 bases between. The CDR3 consists of 14 residues. Here the CDR3 DNA reads TGCGCCAGCAGCCAAACTAGGACCACAGATACGCAGTATTTT. Amino acid sequence: CASSQTRTTDTQYF.

The chain has TRBV19 and TRBJ2-2; TRBD1 might be the D (5 bases). CDR3 size: 13 residues. Trimming took off 7 bases at V and 6 bases at J, with 12 bases between the two ends. Germline CDR1 is LNHDA and CDR2 is SQIVND (reference sequence). The CDR3 protein is CASKVQVAGELFF. The CDR3 DNA follows: TGTGCCAGTAAGGTACAGGTCGCCGGGGAGCTGTTTTTT.

The chain carries TRBV4-1 and TRBJ2-7; TRBD1 is a possible D gene (6 bases). CDR1 is MGHRA and CDR2 is YSYEKL in the germline V gene. The ends were cut back, 2 bases at V and 2 bases at J, with 10 bases in the middle. CDR3 length equals 14 residues. Here the CDR3 DNA reads TGCGCCAGCAGCCAAACCGCAGGGGCCTACGAGCAGTACTTC. This encodes CASSQTAGAYEQYF.